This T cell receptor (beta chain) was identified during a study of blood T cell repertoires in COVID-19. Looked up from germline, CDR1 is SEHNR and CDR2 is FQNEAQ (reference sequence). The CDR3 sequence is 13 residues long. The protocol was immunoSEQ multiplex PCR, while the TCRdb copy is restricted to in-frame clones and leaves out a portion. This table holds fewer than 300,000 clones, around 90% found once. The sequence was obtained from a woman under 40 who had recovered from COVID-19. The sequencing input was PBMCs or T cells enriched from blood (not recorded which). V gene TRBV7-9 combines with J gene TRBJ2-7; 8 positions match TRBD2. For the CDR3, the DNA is TGTGCTTCCACCTTCAGCGGGAGCGACGAGCAGTACTTC. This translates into CASTFSGSDEQYF.